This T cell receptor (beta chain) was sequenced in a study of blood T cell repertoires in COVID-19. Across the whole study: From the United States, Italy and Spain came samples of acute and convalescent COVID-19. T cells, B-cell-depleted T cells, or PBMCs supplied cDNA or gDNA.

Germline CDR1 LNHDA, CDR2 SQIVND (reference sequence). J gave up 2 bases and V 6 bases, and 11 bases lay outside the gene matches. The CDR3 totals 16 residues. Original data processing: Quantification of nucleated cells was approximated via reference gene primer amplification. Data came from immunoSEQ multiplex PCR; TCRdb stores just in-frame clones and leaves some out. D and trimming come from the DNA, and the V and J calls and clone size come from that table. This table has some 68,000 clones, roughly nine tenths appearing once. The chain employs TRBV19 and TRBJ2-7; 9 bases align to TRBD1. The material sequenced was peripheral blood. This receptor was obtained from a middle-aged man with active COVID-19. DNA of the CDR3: TGTGCCAGTAGCCCTATACAGGGGGCCTCGACCTACGAGCAGTACTTC. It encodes CASSPIQGASTYEQYF.